Shown below are 22 T cell receptor beta chains from a single sample sequenced in a study of blood T cell repertoires in COVID-19. Profiled with immunoSEQ multiplex PCR; TCRdb holds only in-frame clones, not every one. This table has 100,000 to 150,000 clones, around 85% appearing once. Sequencing input: peripheral blood. The receptor set was obtained from a man aged 45-65 years with acute or convalescent COVID-19.

The chain carries TRBV7-9 and TRBJ1-4; D is ambiguous. Trimming removed 3 bases from V and 5 bases from J, with 10 bases in between. CDR1 SEHNR and CDR2 FQNEAQ come from the germline V gene (reference sequence). The CDR3 consists of 14 residues. The CDR3 reads CASSLRGLNEKLFF. The CDR3 nucleotides read TGTGCCAGCAGCTTGAGAGGACTAAATGAAAAACTGTTTTTT.

The chain links TRBV9 to TRBJ1-2; D might be TRBD1 (6 bases). Trimming pared 4 bases from V and 8 bases from J, leaving 21 bases between. Per germline, CDR1 SGDLS and CDR2 YYNGEE. The CDR3 loop spans 15 amino acids. CDR3: CASSPTDSLLGGYTF. CDR3 nucleotides: TGTGCCAGCAGCCCCACGGACAGCCTCCTGGGGGGCTACACCTTC.

This chain uses TRBV20-1 with TRBJ2-7; 10 nucleotides line up with TRBD2. The CDR3 length is 14 residues. Per germline, CDR1 DFQATT and CDR2 SNEGSKA (reference sequence). J was trimmed by 2 bases and V by 3 bases; bases with no gene match: 4. CDR3 loop: CSASTSGVPYEQYF. CDR3 nucleotides: TGCAGTGCTAGTACTAGCGGGGTACCCTACGAGCAGTACTTC.

This clone showed up just once. This chain links TRBV29-1 with TRBJ2-1; D remains ambiguous. V was cut by 4 bases and J by 7 bases, with 5 bases left in between. Germline-derived CDR1 and CDR2 are SQVTM and ANQGSEA. This CDR3 contains 10 residues. In DNA form, the CDR3 reads TGCAGCGTTGCTCGGAATGAGCAGTTCTTC. Residues: CSVARNEQFF.

CDR3 protein: CASSEMGRGTGELFF. DNA of the CDR3: TGTGCCAGCAGTGAAATGGGAAGGGGCACCGGGGAGCTGTTTTTT. The chain joins TRBV2 to TRBJ2-2; possible D gene TRBD1, 5 bases. CDR3 length: 15 residues. The V end was cut by 2 bases, the J end by 4 bases, with 11 bases between. Germline CDR1 and CDR2: SNHLY and FYNNEI.

The V gene is TRBV28, the J gene TRBJ2-1; maybe TRBD2 (5 bases). V lost 2 bases and J 9 bases, leaving 14 bases between the germline ends. The CDR3 length is 14 residues. In germline, CDR1 is MDHEN, CDR2 SYDVKM. The CDR3, as DNA: TGTGCCAGCAGTTTAAATTTGGCGGGTAGTGAGCAGTTCTTC. It codes for CASSLNLAGSEQFF.

DNA of the CDR3: TGTGCCATCAGCGGTGCAACTAATGAAAAACTGTTTTTT. Residues: CAISGATNEKLFF. V and J are TRBV10-3 and TRBJ1-4; no definite D call. Trimming left V 6 bases short and J 0 bases short, with 5 bases between. The CDR3 is made up of 13 amino acids. CDR1 and CDR2 from the germline V gene are ENHRY and SYGVKD.

The chain recombines TRBV2 with TRBJ1-4; TRBD1 agrees at 10 bases. The J segment lost 6 bases and the V segment lost 7 bases, leaving 5 bases of the junction unmatched. The CDR3 is 14 amino acids. The germline CDR1 and CDR2 sequences are SNHLY and FYNNEI. The CDR3 is CASNSGTGDEKLFF. DNA of the CDR3: TGTGCCAGCAATTCCGGGACAGGGGATGAAAAACTGTTTTTT.

This clone was recorded only once. The rearrangement links TRBV10-1 to TRBJ2-2; D remains unclear. This CDR3 contains 14 residues. Trimming removed 5 bases at V and 2 bases at J, with 9 bases between. Germline loops: CDR1 WNHNN, CDR2 SYGVQD (reference sequence). The CDR3 reads CASSTEPNTGELFF. The CDR3 DNA reads TGCGCCAGCAGTACCGAGCCTAACACCGGGGAGCTGTTTTTT.

This clone has a single count. The chain employs TRBV7-8 and TRBJ2-5, with D maybe TRBD1 (6 bases). The CDR3 totals 13 residues. Trimming took off 5 bases at V and 2 bases at J, with 9 bases between the two ends. The germline gives CDR1 SGHVS, CDR2 FQNEAQ. CDR3 sequence reads: CASSLGAQETQYF. The DNA of the CDR3 is TGTGCCAGCAGCCTGGGGGCTCAAGAGACCCAGTACTTC.

This clone showed up just once. This sequence joins TRBV5-1 and TRBJ2-1; 14 bases are a match to TRBD2. With V trimmed by 0 bases and J by 5 bases, 1 base remained unmatched. The length of the CDR3 is 16 residues. Germline CDR1 SGHRS, CDR2 YFSETQ. For the CDR3, the DNA is TGCGCCAGCAGCTTGGCGACTAGCGGGAGGGACAATGAGCAGTTCTTC. Amino acids: CASSLATSGRDNEQFF.

The table lists this clone with a count of one. The chain carries TRBV2 and TRBJ1-1; D possibly corresponds to TRBD1 (5 bases). The CDR3 spans 15 residues. V was clipped by 3 bases and J by 3 bases, with 14 bases between them. CDR1 SNHLY and CDR2 FYNNEI come from the germline V gene. CDR3 DNA sequence: TGTGCCAGCAGTGACCCGTTGGGGCAGCACACTGAAGCTTTCTTT. This gives the protein CASSDPLGQHTEAFF.

The V and J genes are TRBV27 and TRBJ2-2, with 7 positions matching TRBD1. CDR3 size: 15 residues. Losses at the gene ends were 8 bases for V and 5 bases for J; bases not matched to a gene: 11. CDR1 MNHEY and CDR2 SMNVEV come from the germline V gene (reference sequence). CDR3 in amino acids: CASSSRGRETGELFF. As DNA, the CDR3 is TGTGCCAGCTCCTCAAGGGGGCGCGAGACCGGGGAGCTGTTTTTT.

This clone appeared a few times. The chain recombines TRBV19 with TRBJ1-1, with D hard to call. The V gene's germline CDR1 is LNHDA and CDR2 SQIVND (reference sequence). V was clipped by 5 bases and J by 4 bases, with 14 bases between them. CDR3 length: 14 amino acids. CDR3 residues: CASSAGGSITEAFF. The CDR3, as DNA: TGTGCCAGTAGTGCGGGCGGGAGTATCACTGAAGCTTTCTTT.

J is TRBJ2-3 and V is TRBV2; D gene ambiguous. Germline assignment: CDR1 SNHLY and CDR2 FYNNEI. The CDR3 is 12 amino acids. V was trimmed by 11 bases and J by 1 base, leaving 10 bases between them. DNA for the CDR3: TGTGCCTGCGGATTCCGCACAGATACGCAGTATTTT. Amino acid sequence: CACGFRTDTQYF. The full variable domain, in which reference TRBV2 and TRBJ2-3 provide the parts outside the CDR3, is EPEVTQTPSHQVTQMGQEVILRCVPISNHLYFYWYRQILGQKVEFLVSFYNNEISEKSEIFDDQFSVERPDGSNFTLKIRSTKLEDSAMYFCACGFRTDTQYFGPGTRLTVL.

The chain joins TRBV19 to TRBJ1-4; no definite D call. The CDR3 is 14 residues long. Germline V gene lookup returns CDR1 LNHDA and CDR2 SQIVND (reference sequence). V was clipped by 3 bases and J by 12 bases, with 17 bases between them. CDR3 bases: TGTGCCAGTAGTATGTTGGCTGGTCGGGATCAACTGTTTTTT. As protein: CASSMLAGRDQLFF.

This chain links TRBV10-3 with TRBJ1-2; tentatively, D is TRBD1 (6 bases). CDR1 is ENHRY and CDR2 is SYGVKD in the germline V gene. The CDR3 runs 14 residues. V lost 2 bases and J 8 bases, leaving 15 bases between the germline ends. The CDR3 coding sequence is TGTGCCATCAGTGAGCAGGTAACAGGGCAAGGCTACACCTTC. It specifies CAISEQVTGQGYTF.

The J gene is TRBJ2-1, the V gene TRBV6-5; TRBD1 agrees at 8 bases. Germline trimming cut 9 bases from V and 9 bases from J; bases unmatched to any gene: 10. Germline CDR1 and CDR2: MNHEY and SVGAGI. The CDR3 length is 13 residues. The CDR3 sequence: CASSPTGGGEQFF. The CDR3 nucleotides are TGTGCCAGTTCCCCAACAGGGGGTGGTGAGCAGTTCTTC.

The chain recombines TRBV6-6 with TRBJ2-7; D might be TRBD2 (8 bases). Trimming left V 5 bases short and J 9 bases short, with 20 bases between. The CDR3 runs to 14 residues. Germline V gives CDR1 MNHNY, CDR2 SVGAGI (reference sequence). The CDR3 DNA sequence: TGTGCCAGCAGTCCCCGGGAGGGGGCGGCGGGGCAGTACTTC. It encodes CASSPREGAAGQYF.

In its sample, this clone was seen once. The chain is built from TRBV19 and TRBJ2-1; D is undetermined. The CDR3 contains 16 residues. Germline V gives CDR1 LNHDA, CDR2 SQIVND (reference sequence). V gave up 7 bases and J gave up 0 bases, with 16 bases separating them. This CDR3 reads CASTSPNLSSYNEQFF. Here the CDR3 DNA reads TGTGCCAGTACATCCCCGAACTTGAGCTCCTACAATGAGCAGTTCTTC.

This clone was seen a few times. V usage is TRBV6-1 and J usage is TRBJ1-5; D might be TRBD1 (5 bases). Trimming took off 0 bases at V and 4 bases at J, with 13 bases between the two ends. The CDR3 runs to 16 residues. Looked up from germline, CDR1 is MNHNS and CDR2 is SASEGT. CDR3 loop: CASSEAWGGMNQPQHF. As DNA, the CDR3 is TGTGCCAGCAGTGAAGCATGGGGGGGGATGAATCAGCCCCAGCATTTT.

The J gene is TRBJ2-3, the V gene TRBV2, with 7 positions matching TRBD2. With 6 bases clipped from V and 8 bases from J, the junction kept 5 bases outside the gene matches. The germline CDR1 and CDR2 sequences are SNHLY and FYNNEI. There are 12 residues in the CDR3. CDR3 protein: CASRERGVTQYF. In DNA, the CDR3 is TGTGCCAGCAGGGAGCGGGGAGTTACGCAGTATTTT.